The next 28 T cell receptor beta chains were all read from a single sample in a study of cytomegalovirus exposure and HLA in healthy donors. With 60 Vbeta and 13 Jbeta primers, the PCR was carried out. The table came from immunoSEQ multiplex PCR; TCRdb's copy has only in-frame clones and leaves some out. In the table there are approximately 150,000 clones, about 76% of which are singletons. The sample taken for sequencing was PBMCs. The receptors were gathered from a male donor in good health and CMV-seropositive.

The CDR3 sequence is CASSRDRVGVYEQYF. For the CDR3, the DNA is TGTGCCAGCAGCCGGGACAGGGTCGGGGTCTACGAGCAGTACTTC. J is TRBJ2-7 and V is TRBV7-8; the match to TRBD1 covers 9 bases. The V and J ends lost 5 bases and 3 bases, in that order; junction bases with no gene match: 8. CDR1 and CDR2 from the germline V gene are SGHVS and FQNEAQ. CDR3 length equals 15 residues. The whole variable domain, remainder taken from reference TRBV7-8 and TRBJ2-7, is GAGVSQSPRYKVAKRGQDVALRCDPISGHVSLFWYQQALGQGPEFLTYFQNEAQLDKSGLPSDRFFAERPEGSVSTLKIQRTQQEDSAVYLCASSRDRVGVYEQYFGPGTRLTVT.

The CDR3 region has the DNA TGTGCCAGCAGTTCTTCCGGGACAGGGGACGATAAGGAGCAGTTCTTC. Protein sequence: CASSSSGTGDDKEQFF. The chain couples TRBV6-5 to TRBJ2-1, with 10 nucleotides matching TRBD1. V was pared by 4 bases and J by 10 bases, with 13 bases of the junction left unmatched. This CDR3 is built from 16 residues. Germline V CDR1 and CDR2: MNHEY, SVGAGI.

The rearrangement uses TRBV19 and TRBJ1-2; D perhaps matches TRBD1 (6 bases). CDR1 is LNHDA and CDR2 is SQIVND in the germline V gene (reference sequence). The CDR3 totals 13 residues. The germline V and J ends were trimmed by 7 bases and 6 bases, with 15 bases remaining between them. Here the CDR3 DNA reads TGTGCCAGTACGACAGGCTTTACTAATGGCTACACCTTC. Amino acids: CASTTGFTNGYTF. The full variable domain, completed using reference TRBV19 and TRBJ1-2, is DGGITQSPKYLFRKEGQNVTLSCEQNLNHDAMYWYRQDPGQGLRLIYYSQIVNDFQKGDIAEGYSVSREKKESFPLTVTSAQKNPTAFYLCASTTGFTNGYTFGSGTRLTVV.

The J gene is TRBJ2-3, the V gene TRBV6-1, with 10 bases that match TRBD2. CDR3 length: 15 amino acids. Germline lookup yields CDR1 MNHNS and CDR2 SASEGT. The ends lost 4 bases at V and 6 bases at J; junction bases unmatched: 7. The CDR3 DNA sequence: TGTGCCAGCAGTGCCTGGTCTAGCGGGGGTGATACGCAGTATTTT. It translates to CASSAWSSGGDTQYF.

The rearrangement links TRBV27 to TRBJ2-1; a possible D gene is TRBD2 (6 bases). Per the germline V gene, CDR1 is MNHEY and CDR2 is SMNVEV (reference sequence). Trimming took 6 bases from V and 6 from J, leaving 15 bases between them. The CDR3 totals 14 residues. The CDR3 protein is CASSPSGPSNEQFF. The CDR3 bases are TGTGCCAGCAGCCCCAGCGGGCCCTCCAATGAGCAGTTCTTC.

The chain uses TRBV18 and TRBJ1-1; D might be TRBD1 (6 bases). The CDR3 runs 14 residues. V was pared by 4 bases and J by 3 bases, with 12 bases between. Germline loops: CDR1 KGHSH, CDR2 LQKENI. CDR3 sequence reads: CASSRGGTDTEAFF. The DNA of the CDR3 is TGTGCCAGCTCACGGGGGGGCACAGACACTGAAGCTTTCTTT.

The chain employs TRBV2 and TRBJ2-2; TRBD2 is a possible D gene (6 bases). The ends were cut back, 5 bases at V and 3 bases at J, with 10 bases in the middle. The CDR3 is 14 residues long. Germline lookup yields CDR1 SNHLY and CDR2 FYNNEI. CDR3 region: CASSLSGYTGELFF. CDR3 DNA: TGTGCCAGCAGTCTTAGCGGCTACACCGGGGAGCTGTTTTTT.

The V gene is TRBV4-1, the J gene TRBJ2-5; 9 bases are shared with TRBD1. Germline V gene lookup returns CDR1 MGHRA and CDR2 YSYEKL. The CDR3 consists of 15 residues. With 8 bases clipped from V and 5 bases from J, the junction kept 12 bases outside the gene matches. CDR3: CASSMPGQGGETQYF. The CDR3 DNA is TGCGCCAGCTCAATGCCGGGACAGGGCGGCGAGACCCAGTACTTC.

This chain links TRBV4-1 with TRBJ2-3; D gene ambiguous. Germline-derived CDR1 and CDR2 are MGHRA and YSYEKL. CDR3 size: 18 residues. The V end lost 1 base, the J end lost 3 bases, and 20 bases lay between the germline ends. Written as DNA, the CDR3 is TGCGCCAGCAGCCAAGTCCCTTCCTCTCTTGTCGGTACAGATACGCAGTATTTT. Its protein product is CASSQVPSSLVGTDTQYF.

This clone occurred once. The chain recombines TRBV30 with TRBJ2-1; a possible D gene is TRBD2 (5 bases). Between the trimmed V and J ends, which lost 2 bases and 0 bases, there was a span of 8 bases. CDR3 length: 14 amino acids. Germline lookup yields CDR1 GTSNPN and CDR2 SVGIG (reference sequence). The CDR3 DNA reads TGTGCCTGGAGTATGGGGAGCTCCTACAATGAGCAGTTCTTC. This encodes CAWSMGSSYNEQFF.

In its sample, this clone was seen once. This chain joins TRBV7-9 and TRBJ1-1, with TRBD1 as a possible D gene (6 bases). Per the germline V gene, CDR1 is SEHNR and CDR2 is FQNEAQ (reference sequence). V shed 7 bases and J shed 0 bases, with 15 bases lying between them. The CDR3 totals 15 residues. The CDR3, as DNA: TGTGCCAGCACCGACTCCGGGACACTGAACACTGAAGCTTTCTTT. Its protein is CASTDSGTLNTEAFF.

The chain links TRBV5-1 to TRBJ1-4, with TRBD1 matching 7 bases. Losses at the gene ends were 5 bases for V and 5 bases for J; bases not matched to a gene: 6. CDR3 length equals 14 residues. Germline V gene data show CDR1 as SGHRS and CDR2 as YFSETQ. CDR3 amino acids: CASRIGTENEKLFF. CDR3 coding DNA: TGCGCCAGCAGAATCGGGACAGAAAATGAAAAACTGTTTTTT.

V is TRBV5-5 and J is TRBJ1-2, with a weak D call TRBD1 (6 bases). V dropped 1 base and J dropped 3 bases, with 13 bases sitting between them. The CDR3 covers 15 residues. Per the germline V gene, CDR1 is SGHKS and CDR2 is YYEKEE (reference sequence). CDR3 region: CASSLYTGLYYGYTF. CDR3 sequence (DNA): TGTGCCAGCAGCTTGTATACAGGGCTTTACTATGGCTACACCTTC.

The chain uses TRBV6-1 and TRBJ1-3, with a possible D match to TRBD1 (5 bases). V lost 6 bases to trimming and J lost 0 bases, with 12 bases between them. CDR1 is MNHNS, CDR2 SASEGT, per germline. The CDR3 consists of 15 residues. CDR3 in amino acids: CASSDDRLSGNTIYF. The CDR3 bases are TGTGCCAGCAGCGACGACAGACTCTCTGGAAACACCATATATTTT.

The CDR3 nucleotides read TGTGCCAGCAGCTTGTCATCGACGGGCACTGAAGCTTTCTTT. Its protein product is CASSLSSTGTEAFF. This sequence joins TRBV4-2 and TRBJ1-1; D uncertain. This CDR3 is built from 14 residues. Germline CDR1 and CDR2: LGHNA and YNFKEQ. V shed 5 bases and J shed 4 bases, with 14 bases lying between them.

The chain uses TRBV4-2 and TRBJ2-3; D is perhaps TRBD2 (6 bases). CDR1 is LGHNA, CDR2 YNFKEQ, per germline. The CDR3 is 17 amino acids. The V end lost 0 bases, the J end lost 8 bases, and 21 bases lay between the germline ends. CDR3 DNA sequence: TGTGCCAGCAGCCAAGATCAGTTCCCAGGGACTGTCGGTACGCAGTATTTT. Translation: CASSQDQFPGTVGTQYF.

CDR3 in amino acids: CASSPRVGYSGEIDGYTF. CDR3 nucleotide sequence: TGTGCCAGCAGTCCCAGGGTGGGGTACTCAGGGGAAATTGATGGCTACACCTTC. The chain links TRBV5-4 to TRBJ1-2, with D possibly TRBD1 on 6 matching bases. The V end was cut by 5 bases, the J end by 6 bases, with 29 bases between. From germline, CDR1 is SGHNT and CDR2 YYREEE (reference sequence). CDR3 size: 18 residues.

The chain recombines TRBV10-1 with TRBJ1-2; D is uncertain. Germline CDR1 WNHNN, CDR2 SYGVQD (reference sequence). With 5 bases removed from V and 3 bases from J, the gap between germline ends came to 13 bases. The CDR3 sequence is 14 residues long. In nucleotides, the CDR3 is TGCGCCAGCAGTCTGGACGGGAGACACTATGGCTACACCTTC. Translated, it gives CASSLDGRHYGYTF.

This clone was recorded a few times. The V and J genes are TRBV4-1 and TRBJ1-1, with 7 bases matching TRBD1. The germline gives CDR1 MGHRA, CDR2 YSYEKL. The V gene end was trimmed by 2 bases and the J gene end by 2 bases; junction bases not matched to a gene: 5. The CDR3 covers 15 residues. The CDR3 DNA reads as TGCGCCAGCAGCCAACAGCAGGGGGTCAACACTGAAGCTTTCTTT. Translating gives CASSQQQGVNTEAFF.

This chain connects TRBV10-2 to TRBJ2-5; 8 nucleotides line up with TRBD2. Losses at the gene ends were 6 bases for V and 5 bases for J; bases not matched to a gene: 5. Germline V gives CDR1 WSHSY, CDR2 SAAADI. CDR3 length equals 13 residues. CDR3 residues: CASSGGVQETQYF. DNA for the CDR3: TGCGCCAGCAGCGGGGGGGTACAGGAGACCCAGTACTTC.

V is TRBV5-5 and J is TRBJ2-2; 8 bases line up with TRBD1. The CDR3 sequence is 16 residues long. After removal of 4 bases from V and 3 bases from J, the junction contained 8 bases not matched to a gene. Germline V lookup: CDR1 SGHKS, CDR2 YYEKEE (reference sequence). The CDR3 loop is CASSRQAGGDTGELFF. CDR3 bases: TGTGCCAGCAGCCGTCAGGCAGGGGGCGACACCGGGGAGCTGTTTTTT. The full variable domain, completed using reference TRBV5-5 and TRBJ2-2, is DAGVTQSPTHLIKTRGQQVTLRCSPISGHKSVSWYQQVLGQGPQFIFQYYEKEERGRGNFPDRFSARQFPNYSSELNVNALLLGDSALYLCASSRQAGGDTGELFFGEGSRLTVL.

This clone was seen a handful of times. The rearrangement links TRBV4-3 to TRBJ1-2; D unresolved. V lost 0 bases to trimming and J lost 2 bases, with 7 bases between them. The CDR3 has 14 residues. From germline, CDR1 is LGHNA and CDR2 YSLEER. The DNA for the CDR3 is TGCGCCAGCAGCCAAGAGTACCAGAACTATGGCTACACCTTC. Protein sequence: CASSQEYQNYGYTF.

The chain links TRBV5-1 to TRBJ1-1; D not resolved. This CDR3 has 14 amino acids. The V end lost 0 bases, the J end lost 4 bases, and 10 bases lay between the germline ends. Looked up from germline, CDR1 is SGHRS and CDR2 is YFSETQ. CDR3 region: CASSLVGRSTEAFF. CDR3 sequence (DNA): TGCGCCAGCAGCTTGGTGGGGAGGAGCACTGAAGCTTTCTTT.

This clone was seen just once. The chain combines TRBV30 with TRBJ2-5; D perhaps matches TRBD1 (6 bases). TRBJ2-7 matches the DNA end more closely, so the J call is doubtful. CDR3 length: 14 amino acids. Germline assignment: CDR1 GTSNPN and CDR2 SVGIG (reference sequence). CDR3 bases: TGTGCCGGGACGGCAGACAGGCCGGGTTACGAGCAGTACTTC. It codes for CAGTADRPGYEQYF.

The chain couples TRBV9 to TRBJ1-2, with D perhaps matching TRBD1 (6 bases). The CDR3 extends over 14 amino acids. Trimming pared 4 bases from V and 2 bases from J, leaving 12 bases between. Germline loops: CDR1 SGDLS, CDR2 YYNGEE. The CDR3 spells CASSPGQPNYGYTF. The CDR3 region has the DNA TGTGCCAGCAGCCCGGGACAACCCAACTATGGCTACACCTTC.

Here the CDR3 DNA reads TGTGCCAGCAGCTTAGTACCGGGACAGGGGAGGACTGAAGCTTTCTTT. Its translation: CASSLVPGQGRTEAFF. The chain couples TRBV7-6 to TRBJ1-1; 10 nucleotides align to TRBD1. Germline V gives CDR1 SGHVS, CDR2 FNYEAQ. This CDR3 has 16 residues. Trimming at V came to 1 base and at J to 5 bases, leaving 7 bases not matched to a gene.

The chain joins TRBV4-3 to TRBJ2-3, with 7 bases that match TRBD1. This CDR3 comprises 18 residues. Germline values: CDR1 LGHNA, CDR2 YSLEER. J was trimmed by 2 bases and V by 4 bases; bases with no gene match: 15. The CDR3 DNA reads TGCGCCAGCAGCCTCTACGAAGGAGGAACAGGGGTCACAGATACGCAGTATTTT. As protein: CASSLYEGGTGVTDTQYF.

The chain recombines TRBV29-1 with TRBJ2-4; D remains unclear. With 8 bases removed from V and 8 bases from J, the gap between germline ends came to 13 bases. There are 11 residues in the CDR3. The germline V gene has CDR1 SQVTM and CDR2 ANQGSEA. This CDR3 reads CSHSIGDIQYF. CDR3 bases: TGCAGCCACTCGATAGGAGACATTCAGTACTTC.